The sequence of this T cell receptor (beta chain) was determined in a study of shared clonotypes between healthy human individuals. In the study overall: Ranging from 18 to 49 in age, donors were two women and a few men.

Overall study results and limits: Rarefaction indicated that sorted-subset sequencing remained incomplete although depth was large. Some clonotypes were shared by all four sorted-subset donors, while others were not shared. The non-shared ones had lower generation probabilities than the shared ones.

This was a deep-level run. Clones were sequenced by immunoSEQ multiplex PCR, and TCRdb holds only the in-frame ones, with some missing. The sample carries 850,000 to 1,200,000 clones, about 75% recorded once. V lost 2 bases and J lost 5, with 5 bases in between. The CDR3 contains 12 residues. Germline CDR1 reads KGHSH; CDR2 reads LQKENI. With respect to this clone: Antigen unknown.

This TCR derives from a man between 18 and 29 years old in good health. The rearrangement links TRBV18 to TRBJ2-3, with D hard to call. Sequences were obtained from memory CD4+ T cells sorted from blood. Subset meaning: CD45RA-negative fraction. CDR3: CASSPRIDTQYF. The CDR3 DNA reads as TGTGCCAGCTCACCAAGGATAGATACGCAGTATTTT.